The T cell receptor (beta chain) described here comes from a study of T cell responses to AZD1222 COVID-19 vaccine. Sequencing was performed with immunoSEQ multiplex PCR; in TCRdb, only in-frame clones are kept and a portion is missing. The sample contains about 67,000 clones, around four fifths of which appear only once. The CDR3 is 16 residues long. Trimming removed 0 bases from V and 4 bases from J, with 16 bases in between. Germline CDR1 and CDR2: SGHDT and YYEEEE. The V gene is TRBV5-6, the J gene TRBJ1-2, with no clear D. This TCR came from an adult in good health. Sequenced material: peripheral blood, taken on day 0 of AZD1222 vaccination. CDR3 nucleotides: TGTGCCAGCAGCTTGGTGGGCGGACGTTCGGGCTATGGCTACACCTTC. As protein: CASSLVGGRSGYGYTF.